Only a few counts were recorded for the clone carrying this T cell receptor beta chain. Antigen: not known. Sample time point: persistent/refractory GD, antithyroid drugs over 5 years with positive TRAb. PBMC-extracted RNA yielded the TCR library. In this cohort, patients came from an endocrinology department located in Xi'an, China. Building of the TCR beta libraries involved iRepertoire HTBI primers and Arm-PCR of CDR3 regions. Each CDR3 protein gets one entry after TCRdb re-called the multiplex PCR reads with MiXCR. The sample has 400,000 to 500,000 distinct CDR3 sequences, 20% to 25% seen once. V was pared by 5 bases and J by 3 bases, with 4 bases of the junction left unmatched. Per the germline V gene, CDR1 is MRHNA and CDR2 is SNTAGT. This CDR3 comprises 15 residues. This specimen comes from a study of regulatory T cells in long-lasting Graves disease. The study, taken as a whole, reports: TCR diversity was lower in persistent Graves' patients than in newly diagnosed ones. Few sampled subjects may have lowered accuracy. Examination was confined to peripheral blood, excluding thyroid tissue.

The sequencing used peripheral blood mononuclear cells (PBMCs), collected when the disease was refractory, from a patient treated with antithyroid drugs. The gene calls are TRBV6-4 and TRBJ1-3; 10 nucleotides agree with TRBD1. The clonotype originates from a female donor with Graves disease. The CDR3 spells CASSYDRGLGNTIYF. CDR3 DNA: TGTGCCAGCAGTTACGACAGGGGGCTTGGAAACACCATATATTTT.